This is a list of T cell receptor beta chains from one sample in a study of T-cell reconstitution after alpha-beta-depleted transplantation in children. From the PCR reads, TCRdb called clonotypes with MiXCR, one entry per CDR3 protein. The table shows about 97,000 distinct CDR3 sequences, with approximately 5.4% occurring only once. Sequences were derived from PBMCs, mostly from graft donor cells, sampled 60 days after TCRalphabeta/CD19-depleted stem cell transplant. Receptors originate from a female patient aged 2 to 10 who had a stem cell transplant for Fanconi anemia, so the T cells may come from the graft donor. Both conserved end residues are part of each CDR3. D genes are given only for firm matches. Size is omitted from some rows. Given values are once, few, many or a class for expanded clones.

TRBJ2-1	TRBV11-2	many	.	12	CASSSSGNEQFF	TGTGCCAGCAGCTCAAGCGGGAATGAGCAGTTCTTC
TRBJ2-2	TRBV5-1	.	.	16	CASSLKHGQSTWELFF	TGCGCCAGCAGCTTGAAACACGGACAGAGCACCTGGGAGCTGTTTTTT
TRBJ2-1	TRBV3-1	many	TRBD2	19	CASSQGVLAGGSSYNEQFF	TGTGCCAGCAGCCAAGGGGTACTAGCGGGGGGGAGCTCCTACAATGAGCAGTTCTTC
TRBJ2-7	TRBV18	many	.	14	CASSPAGQLYEQYF	TGTGCCAGCTCACCAGCGGGCCAGCTATACGAGCAGTACTTC
TRBJ2-1	TRBV5-1	.	.	14	CASNPGTSCNEQFF	TGCGCCAGCAACCCCGGGACCAGCTGCAATGAGCAGTTCTTC
TRBJ2-1	TRBV20-1	many	.	11	CSANRGDEQFF	TGCAGTGCTAATCGAGGAGATGAGCAGTTCTTC
TRBJ1-1	TRBV7-2	.	TRBD1	16	CASSPWDRGGLTEAFF	TGTGCCAGCAGCCCCTGGGACAGGGGGGGATTGACTGAAGCTTTCTTT
TRBJ2-3	TRBV24-1	many	.	12	CATSSTSYTQYF	TGTGCCACCAGTTCAACTAGCTATACGCAGTATTTT
TRBJ2-5	TRBV11-2	many	TRBD2	19	CASSVGGLAGGRLQETQYF	TGTGCCAGCAGCGTAGGGGGGTTAGCGGGAGGGCGGTTACAAGAGACCCAGTACTTC
TRBJ2-3	TRBV5-1	few	TRBD2	15	CASSYLAGYTDTQYF	TGCGCCAGCAGCTATCTAGCGGGATACACAGATACGCAGTATTTT
TRBJ2-1	TRBV6-2/TRBV6-3	few	.	15	CASRIDSVRVNEQFF	TGTGCCAGCAGAATCGATAGCGTTCGGGTGAATGAGCAGTTCTTC
TRBJ2-2	TRBV20-1	few	TRBD2	16	CSARDPRGGLAGELFF	TGCAGTGCTAGAGATCCCCGGGGGGGCTTGGCCGGGGAGCTGTTTTTT
TRBJ2-7	TRBV9	.	.	14	CASSPRLLRFEQYF	TGTGCCAGCAGCCCGCGACTACTTAGGTTCGAGCAGTACTTC
TRBJ2-7	TRBV6-2/TRBV6-3	few	.	16	CASSYAGRTSSYEQYF	TGTGCCAGCAGTTACGCGGGGAGGACGAGCTCCTACGAGCAGTACTTC
TRBJ2-7	TRBV20-1	.	TRBD1	15	CSARATGTGLYEQYF	TGCAGTGCTAGAGCCACCGGGACAGGCCTCTACGAGCAGTACTTC
TRBJ2-4	TRBV9	many	TRBD1	13	CASSPRQGDIQYF	TGTGCCAGCAGCCCCCGACAGGGAGACATTCAGTACTTC
TRBJ1-4	TRBV28	.	.	12	CASSLPQGKLFF	TGTGCCAGCAGTTTACCCCAGGGGAAACTGTTTTTT
TRBJ1-5	TRBV7-9	few	.	18	CASSLGPGHRFDNQPQHF	TGTGCCAGCAGCTTAGGTCCGGGCCACCGGTTCGACAATCAGCCCCAGCATTTT
TRBJ2-3	TRBV28	many	.	16	CASSLSSSSSTDTQYF	TGTGCCAGCAGTTTAAGTAGCTCGTCTAGCACAGATACGCAGTATTTT
TRBJ2-5	TRBV5-1	.	TRBD1	15	CASSGVGTGQETQYF	TGCGCCAGCAGCGGCGTTGGGACAGGGCAAGAGACCCAGTACTTC
TRBJ2-7	TRBV30	few	.	14	CAWSRGPGSYEQYF	TGTGCCTGGAGTAGAGGGCCGGGGTCCTACGAGCAGTACTTC
TRBJ2-2	TRBV7-2	few	TRBD2	17	CASSGPGLGRWTGELFF	TGTGCCAGCAGCGGACCGGGACTAGGGAGGTGGACCGGGGAGCTGTTTTTT
TRBJ2-1	TRBV2	many	TRBD2	15	CASSLPSGPYNEQFF	TGTGCCAGCAGTCTACCTAGCGGGCCCTACAATGAGCAGTTCTTC
TRBJ2-5	TRBV20-1	.	TRBD2	11	CSAYFGRSQYF	TGCAGTGCGTACTTCGGGAGGTCCCAGTACTTC
TRBJ2-1	TRBV28	many	TRBD1	15	CASSYLRQGNNEQFF	TGTGCCAGCAGTTACTTACGACAGGGGAACAATGAGCAGTTCTTC
TRBJ1-1	TRBV5-1	few	.	14	CASSLNTGGTEAFF	TGCGCCAGCAGCTTGAACACTGGAGGCACTGAAGCTTTCTTT
TRBJ2-3	TRBV19	many	.	14	CASSDRDFVDTQYF	TGTGCCAGTAGCGACCGGGATTTTGTAGATACGCAGTATTTT